This TCR beta chain originates from a study of a mutant IDH1 vaccine in newly diagnosed glioma. Whole-study context: Of treated patients, about 60% were men and 37.5% women, averaging roughly 37 years. Most had both radiotherapy and temozolomide beforehand; others had only one.

A note on this clone: Its antigen is not identified.

Germline lookup yields CDR1 SQVTM and CDR2 ANQGSEA. The CDR3 is made up of 16 amino acids. The ends lost 5 bases at V and 6 bases at J; junction bases unmatched: 12. Study conclusions and caveats: Of the patients, about 95% had vaccine-induced immune responses. There seemed to be no relation between pseudoprogression and changes in top peripheral T cell clonotypes.

Time point defined: week 23, last vaccination. The vaccine gave 300 ug of a 20-mer mutant IDH1 peptide subcutaneously per dose. Profiled with immunoSEQ multiplex PCR; TCRdb holds only in-frame clones, not every one. The sample lists roughly 60,000 clones; roughly 80% were seen once. The receptor comes from a man between 35 and 55 years old with glioma. The chain joins TRBV29-1 to TRBJ2-7; 14 bases match TRBD2. Sequencing used PBMCs, obtained from a glioma patient whose treatment included an IDH1 peptide vaccine. Written as DNA, the CDR3 is TGCAGCGTTCAAGGGACTAGCGGGGGTATCCTAGGCGAGCAGTACTTC. Translating gives CSVQGTSGGILGEQYF.